This TCR beta chain was sequenced in a study of T-cell reconstitution after alpha-beta-depleted transplantation in children. Study-wide points: Reportedly, alpha-beta T cells present about two months post-transplant originated from several hundred expanded clones of graft origin.

Preparing the TCRbeta library involved the use of unique molecular identifiers. In TCRdb, the PCR reads were re-called with MiXCR into one record per CDR3 protein. Counted here are about 260,000 distinct CDR3 sequences, approximately 10% occurring once; the ten biggest clones make up 23%. This clonotype was seen many times. Its antigen is as yet unknown. V gave up 5 bases and J gave up 3 bases, with 8 bases separating them. Germline CDR1 MDHEN, CDR2 SYDVKM. The CDR3 is 12 residues long. This TCR was recovered from a male patient aged 2-15 years who had a stem cell transplant for chronic granulomatous disease, so the T cells may come from the graft donor. This specimen was peripheral blood, taken 180 days after TCRalphabeta/CD19-depleted stem cell transplant. The V and J genes are TRBV28 and TRBJ2-7; perhaps D is TRBD1 or TRBD2 (5 bases each). CDR3 sequence reads: CASSGTVYEQYF. CDR3 DNA sequence: TGTGCCAGCAGTGGGACGGTCTACGAGCAGTACTTC.